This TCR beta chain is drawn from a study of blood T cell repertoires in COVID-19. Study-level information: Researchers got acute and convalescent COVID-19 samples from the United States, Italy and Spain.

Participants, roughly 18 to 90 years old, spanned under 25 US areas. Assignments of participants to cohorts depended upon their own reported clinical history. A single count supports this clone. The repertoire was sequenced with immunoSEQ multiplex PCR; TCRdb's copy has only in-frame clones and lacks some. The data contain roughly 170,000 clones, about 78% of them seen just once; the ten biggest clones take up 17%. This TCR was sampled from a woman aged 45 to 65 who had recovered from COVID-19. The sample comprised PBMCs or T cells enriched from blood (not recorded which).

The chain's CDR3 is CASSADREQPQHF. The CDR3 DNA reads TGTGCCAGTAGTGCGGACAGGGAACAGCCCCAGCATTTT. V usage is TRBV19 and J usage is TRBJ1-5, with 8 bases lining up with TRBD1. Germline CDR1 LNHDA, CDR2 SQIVND (reference sequence). The V gene end was trimmed by 5 bases and the J gene end by 7 bases; junction bases not matched to a gene: 4. This CDR3 has 13 amino acids.